The T cell receptor (beta chain) described here comes from a study of T cell repertoires in cytomegalovirus infection. Study-wide background: Researchers turned to recently identified HLA-C-restricted CMV epitopes as well as well-studied HLA-B-restricted ones. CMV infection plus the matching HLA type was flagged by public TCR beta signatures.

The trim removed 2 bases at V and 8 bases at J, leaving 5 bases unmatched. Germline V gene data show CDR1 as SEHNR and CDR2 as FQNEAQ (reference sequence). This CDR3 contains 15 residues. From the reads, TCRdb called clonotypes with MiXCR, one entry per CDR3 protein. The table lists roughly 500,000 distinct CDR3 sequences, roughly a third of them singletons. A word on this clonotype: Its specificity is unknown.

Findings and caveats of the study: What dominated the ex vivo response were HLA-C-restricted CMV-specific TCR beta clonotypes.

The TCR sequence derives from a human donor in good health (CMV status not recorded). Some clones in this sample may be carry-over from other donors' samples. The source was cultured PBMCs, collected from culture after CMV antigen stimulation. The chain couples TRBV7-9 to TRBJ2-1, with 11 bases fitting TRBD2. The CDR3 nucleotides read TGTGCCAGCAGCTTAAAACTAGCGGGAGTCGATGAGCAGTTCTTC. This gives the protein CASSLKLAGVDEQFF.